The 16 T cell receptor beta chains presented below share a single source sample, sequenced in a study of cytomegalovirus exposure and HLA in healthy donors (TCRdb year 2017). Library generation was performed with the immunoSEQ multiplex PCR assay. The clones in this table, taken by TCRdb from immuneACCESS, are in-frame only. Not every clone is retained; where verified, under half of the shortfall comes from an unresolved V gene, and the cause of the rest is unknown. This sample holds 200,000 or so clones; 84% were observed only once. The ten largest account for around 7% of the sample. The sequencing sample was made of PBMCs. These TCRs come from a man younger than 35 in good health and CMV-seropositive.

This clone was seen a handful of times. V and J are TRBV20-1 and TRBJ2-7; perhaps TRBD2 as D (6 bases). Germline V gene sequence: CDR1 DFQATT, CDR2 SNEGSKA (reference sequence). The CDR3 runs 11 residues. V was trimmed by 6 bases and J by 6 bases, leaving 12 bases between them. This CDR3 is CSAVLASEQYF. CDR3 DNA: TGCAGTGCCGTACTAGCCAGCGAGCAGTACTTC.

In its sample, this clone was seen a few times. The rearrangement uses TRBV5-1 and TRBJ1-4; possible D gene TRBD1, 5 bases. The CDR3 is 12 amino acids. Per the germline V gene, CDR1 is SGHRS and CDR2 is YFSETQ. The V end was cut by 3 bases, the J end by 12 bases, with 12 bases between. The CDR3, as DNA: TGCGCCAGCAGCTGGGGGGAGACGGAACTGTTTTTT. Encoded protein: CASSWGETELFF.

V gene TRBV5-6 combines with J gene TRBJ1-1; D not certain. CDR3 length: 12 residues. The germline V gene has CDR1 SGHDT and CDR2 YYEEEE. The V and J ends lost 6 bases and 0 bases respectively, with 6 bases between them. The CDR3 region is CASNSLNTEAFF. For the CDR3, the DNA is TGTGCCAGCAACAGCTTGAACACTGAAGCTTTCTTT.

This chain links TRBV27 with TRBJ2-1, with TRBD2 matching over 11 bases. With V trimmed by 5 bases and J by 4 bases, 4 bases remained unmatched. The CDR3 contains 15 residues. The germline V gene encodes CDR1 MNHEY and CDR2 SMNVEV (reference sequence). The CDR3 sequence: CASSPTSGTYNEQFF. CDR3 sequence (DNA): TGTGCCAGCAGTCCGACTAGCGGGACGTACAATGAGCAGTTCTTC.

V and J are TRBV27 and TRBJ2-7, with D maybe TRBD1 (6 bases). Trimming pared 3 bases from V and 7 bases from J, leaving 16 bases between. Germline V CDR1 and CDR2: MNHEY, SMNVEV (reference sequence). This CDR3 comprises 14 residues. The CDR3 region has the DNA TGTGCCAGCAGTTTTCTTTCCCTCCAGGGGGAGCAGTACTTC. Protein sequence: CASSFLSLQGEQYF.

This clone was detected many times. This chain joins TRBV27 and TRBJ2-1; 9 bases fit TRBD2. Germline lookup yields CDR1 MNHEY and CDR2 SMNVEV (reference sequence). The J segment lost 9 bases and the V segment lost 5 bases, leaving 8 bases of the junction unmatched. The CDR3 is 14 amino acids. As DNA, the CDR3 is TGTGCCAGCAGTGGAGTAGCGGGAGTCGGTGAGCAGTTCTTC. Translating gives CASSGVAGVGEQFF.

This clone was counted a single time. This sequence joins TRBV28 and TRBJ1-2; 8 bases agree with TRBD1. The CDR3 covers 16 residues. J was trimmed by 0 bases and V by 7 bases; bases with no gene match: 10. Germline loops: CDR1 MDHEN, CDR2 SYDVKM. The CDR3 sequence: CASMATGGKANYGYTF. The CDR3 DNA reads TGTGCCAGCATGGCAACAGGGGGAAAAGCTAACTATGGCTACACCTTC.

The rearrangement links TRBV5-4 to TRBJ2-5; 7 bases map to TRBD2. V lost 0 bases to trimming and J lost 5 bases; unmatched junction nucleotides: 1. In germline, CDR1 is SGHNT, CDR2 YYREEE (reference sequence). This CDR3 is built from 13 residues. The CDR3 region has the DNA TGTGCCAGCAGCTTGGCGGGAGGTGAGACCCAGTACTTC. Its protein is CASSLAGGETQYF. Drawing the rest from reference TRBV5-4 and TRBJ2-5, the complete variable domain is ETGVTQSPTHLIKTRGQQVTLRCSSQSGHNTVSWYQQALGQGPQFIFQYYREEENGRGNFPPRFSGLQFPNYSSELNVNALELDDSALYLCASSLAGGETQYFGPGTRLLVL.

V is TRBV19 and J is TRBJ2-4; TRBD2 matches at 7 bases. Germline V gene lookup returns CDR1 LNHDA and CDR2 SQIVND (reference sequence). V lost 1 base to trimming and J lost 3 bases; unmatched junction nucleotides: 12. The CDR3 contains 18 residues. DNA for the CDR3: TGTGCCAGTAGTATAGCGGGAGGTCCCCTTGCAGGCAAAAACATTCAGTACTTC. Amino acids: CASSIAGGPLAGKNIQYF.

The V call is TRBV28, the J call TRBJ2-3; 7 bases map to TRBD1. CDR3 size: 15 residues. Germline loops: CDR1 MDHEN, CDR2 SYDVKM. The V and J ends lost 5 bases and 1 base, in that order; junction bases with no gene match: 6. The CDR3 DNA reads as TGTGCCAGCAGTATAGACAGGGTTGGCACAGATACGCAGTATTTT. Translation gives CASSIDRVGTDTQYF.

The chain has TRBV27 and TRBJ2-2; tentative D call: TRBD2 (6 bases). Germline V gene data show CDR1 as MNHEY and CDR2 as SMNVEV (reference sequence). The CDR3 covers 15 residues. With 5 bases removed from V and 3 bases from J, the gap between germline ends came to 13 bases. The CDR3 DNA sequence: TGTGCCAGCAGTAGTAGCGGAGGCTACACCGGGGAGCTGTTTTTT. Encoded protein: CASSSSGGYTGELFF.

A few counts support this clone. The CDR3 nucleotides are TGTGCCAGCAGCTTAGCGGGACAGGGGAGGCACCAGTACTTC. It encodes CASSLAGQGRHQYF. The V and J genes are TRBV7-2 and TRBJ2-7, with 10 bases aligning to TRBD1. CDR1 and CDR2 from the germline V gene are SGHTA and FQGNSA. J gave up 10 bases and V 0 bases, and 6 bases lay outside the gene matches. CDR3 length: 14 residues.

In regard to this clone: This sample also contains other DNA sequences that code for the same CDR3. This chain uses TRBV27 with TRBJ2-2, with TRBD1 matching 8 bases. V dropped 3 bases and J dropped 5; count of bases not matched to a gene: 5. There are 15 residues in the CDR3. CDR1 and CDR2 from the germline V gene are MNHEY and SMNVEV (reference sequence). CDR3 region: CASSLGGQGTGELFF. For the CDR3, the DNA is TGTGCCAGCAGTTTGGGTGGACAGGGTACCGGGGAGCTGTTTTTT.

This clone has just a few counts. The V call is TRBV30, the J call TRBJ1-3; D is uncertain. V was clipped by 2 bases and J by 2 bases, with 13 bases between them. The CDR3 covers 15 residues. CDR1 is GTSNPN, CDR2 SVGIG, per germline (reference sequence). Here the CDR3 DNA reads TGTGCCTGGAGTTTTTTAACAGAAGCTGGAAACACCATATATTTT. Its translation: CAWSFLTEAGNTIYF.

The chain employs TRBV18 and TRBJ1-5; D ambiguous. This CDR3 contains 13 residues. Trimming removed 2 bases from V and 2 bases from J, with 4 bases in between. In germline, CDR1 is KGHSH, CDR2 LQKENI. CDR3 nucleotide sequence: TGTGCCAGCTCACCATCGGGCAATCAGCCCCAGCATTTT. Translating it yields CASSPSGNQPQHF.

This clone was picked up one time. Here the CDR3 reads CASSSQGPGNTIYF. The CDR3, as DNA: TGCGCCAGCAGCTCACAGGGGCCTGGAAACACCATATATTTT. The chain combines TRBV5-1 with TRBJ1-3, with 7 bases matching TRBD1. The CDR3 consists of 14 residues. V was clipped by 3 bases and J by 2 bases; unmatched bases: 2. Germline CDR1 is SGHRS and CDR2 is YFSETQ. Full variable domain (remainder filled in from reference TRBV5-1 and TRBJ1-3): KAGVTQTPRYLIKTRGQQVTLSCSPISGHRSVSWYQQTPGQGLQFLFEYFSETQRNKGNFPGRFSGRQFSNSRSEMNVSTLELGDSALYLCASSSQGPGNTIYFGEGSWLTVV.